Each of the 4 T cell receptor beta chains below was sequenced from the same sample in a study of shared clonotypes between healthy human individuals. The data were produced by immunoSEQ multiplex PCR, yet TCRdb's version contains in-frame clones alone and is incomplete. The sample lists approximately 740,000 clones, 80% to 95% occurring once. CD8 cells classed as naive were CD45RO-negative and positively selected for CCR7, excluding terminally differentiated effector memory CD45RA+ cells. The sample comprised naive CD8+ T cells sorted from blood. The receptor source for this set is a man aged 30 to 39 in good health.

The chain carries TRBV9 and TRBJ2-3; D may be TRBD2 (5 bases). Per germline, CDR1 SGDLS and CDR2 YYNGEE. With 4 bases removed from V and 1 base from J, the gap between germline ends came to 10 bases. CDR3 length equals 14 residues. CDR3 nucleotide sequence: TGTGCCAGCAGCCGAGGAGCGGGCACAGATACGCAGTATTTT. Translation: CASSRGAGTDTQYF.

This sequence joins TRBV27 and TRBJ2-1; 10 bases agree with TRBD2. CDR1 and CDR2 from the germline V gene are MNHEY and SMNVEV (reference sequence). The CDR3 totals 16 residues. The ends lost 6 bases at V and 7 bases at J; junction bases unmatched: 12. The CDR3 protein is CASRLGVGLARNEQFF. The CDR3 DNA follows: TGTGCCAGCAGGTTGGGTGTGGGACTAGCGAGAAATGAGCAGTTCTTC.

V usage is TRBV4-1 and J usage is TRBJ2-2; 7 bases map to TRBD2. The CDR3 runs to 18 residues. CDR1 and CDR2 (germline): MGHRA, YSYEKL. V lost 1 base to trimming and J lost 1 base; unmatched junction nucleotides: 9. CDR3 loop: CASSQAPEWEGNTGELFF. The CDR3 DNA follows: TGCGCCAGCAGCCAAGCTCCCGAGTGGGAGGGGAACACCGGGGAGCTGTTTTTT.

The genes are TRBV6-6 and TRBJ2-5; 8 bases align to TRBD1. CDR1 and CDR2 (germline): MNHNY, SVGAGI (reference sequence). V lost 6 bases to trimming and J lost 5 bases; unmatched junction nucleotides: 8. The CDR3 contains 14 residues. CDR3 residues: CASRFRGREETQYF. The CDR3 DNA reads TGTGCCAGCAGGTTCAGGGGGCGAGAGGAGACCCAGTACTTC.